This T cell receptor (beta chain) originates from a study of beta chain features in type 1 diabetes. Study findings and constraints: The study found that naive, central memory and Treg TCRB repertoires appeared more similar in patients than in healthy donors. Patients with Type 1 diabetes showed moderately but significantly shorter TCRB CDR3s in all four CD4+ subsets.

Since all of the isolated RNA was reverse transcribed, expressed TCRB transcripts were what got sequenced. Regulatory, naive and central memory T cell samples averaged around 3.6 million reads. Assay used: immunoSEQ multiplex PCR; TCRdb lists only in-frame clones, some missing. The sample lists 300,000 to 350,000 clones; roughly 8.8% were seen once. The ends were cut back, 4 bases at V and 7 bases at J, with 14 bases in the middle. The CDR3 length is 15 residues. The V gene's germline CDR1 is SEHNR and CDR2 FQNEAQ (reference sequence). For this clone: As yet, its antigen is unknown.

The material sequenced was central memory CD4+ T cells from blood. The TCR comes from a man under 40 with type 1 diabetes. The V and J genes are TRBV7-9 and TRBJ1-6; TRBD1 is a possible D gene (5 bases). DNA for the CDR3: TGTGCCAGCAGCTCTGGCGGGGGTTGGAATTCACCCCTCCACTTT. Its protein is CASSSGGGWNSPLHF.